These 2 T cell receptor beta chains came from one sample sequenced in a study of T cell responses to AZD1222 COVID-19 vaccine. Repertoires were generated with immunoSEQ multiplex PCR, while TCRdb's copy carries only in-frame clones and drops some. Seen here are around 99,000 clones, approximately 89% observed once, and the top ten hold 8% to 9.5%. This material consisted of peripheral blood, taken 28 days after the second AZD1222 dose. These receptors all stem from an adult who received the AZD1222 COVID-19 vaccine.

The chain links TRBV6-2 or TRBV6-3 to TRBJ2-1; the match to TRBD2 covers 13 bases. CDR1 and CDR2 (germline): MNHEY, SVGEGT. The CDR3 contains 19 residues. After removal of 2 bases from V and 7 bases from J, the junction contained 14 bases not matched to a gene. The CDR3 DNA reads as TGTGCCAGCAGTTACGGGACTAGCGGGACCTCCCACTATTCTAATGAGCAGTTCTTC. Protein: CASSYGTSGTSHYSNEQFF.

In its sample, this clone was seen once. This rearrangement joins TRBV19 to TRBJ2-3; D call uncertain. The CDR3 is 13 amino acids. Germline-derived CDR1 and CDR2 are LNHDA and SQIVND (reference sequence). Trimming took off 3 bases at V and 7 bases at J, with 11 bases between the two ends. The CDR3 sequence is CASSISILNTQYF. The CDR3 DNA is TGTGCCAGTAGTATTTCAATTCTGAATACGCAGTATTTT.